This note documents a single T cell receptor beta chain sequence. Germline V gene data show CDR1 as SGHNT and CDR2 as YYREEE (reference sequence). V shed 0 bases, J shed 5 bases, and the junction held 4 bases outside the gene matches. This CDR3 comprises 14 residues. Sequencing used immunoSEQ multiplex PCR; TCRdb keeps in-frame clones, though not all of them. The sample contains around 600,000 clones, approximately 95% of which appear only once. Cells designated naive CD8 were CD45RO-negative and were positively selected for CCR7, with terminally differentiated effector memory CD45RA+ cells excluded. This specimen belongs to a study of shared clonotypes between healthy human individuals.

The sample taken for sequencing was naive CD8+ T cells sorted from blood. The receptor's source is a woman in her twenties or thirties in good health. The rearrangement joins TRBV5-4 to TRBJ2-7; the match to TRBD2 covers 8 bases. The CDR3 reads CASSLGAGVDEQYF. The CDR3 DNA reads TGTGCCAGCAGCTTGGGAGCGGGAGTTGACGAGCAGTACTTC.